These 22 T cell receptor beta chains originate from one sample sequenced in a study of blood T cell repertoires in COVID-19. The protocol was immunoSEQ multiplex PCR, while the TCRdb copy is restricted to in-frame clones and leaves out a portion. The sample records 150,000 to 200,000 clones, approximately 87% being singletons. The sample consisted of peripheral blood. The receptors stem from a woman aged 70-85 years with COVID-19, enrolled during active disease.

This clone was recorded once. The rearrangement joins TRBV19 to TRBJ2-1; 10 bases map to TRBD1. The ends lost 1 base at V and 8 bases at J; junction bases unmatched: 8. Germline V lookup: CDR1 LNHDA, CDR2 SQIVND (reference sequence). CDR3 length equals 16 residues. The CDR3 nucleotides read TGTGCCAGTAGTATAGGTGGGACAGGGGTTGTAGATGAGCAGTTCTTC. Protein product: CASSIGGTGVVDEQFF. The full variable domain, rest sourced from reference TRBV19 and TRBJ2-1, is DGGITQSPKYLFRKEGQNVTLSCEQNLNHDAMYWYRQDPGQGLRLIYYSQIVNDFQKGDIAEGYSVSREKKESFPLTVTSAQKNPTAFYLCASSIGGTGVVDEQFFGPGTRLTVL.

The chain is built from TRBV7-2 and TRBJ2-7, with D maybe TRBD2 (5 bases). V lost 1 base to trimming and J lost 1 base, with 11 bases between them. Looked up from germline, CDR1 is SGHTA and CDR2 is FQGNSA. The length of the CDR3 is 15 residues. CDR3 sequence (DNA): TGTGCCAGCAGCTTAGAGTCCACGGGATCCTACGAGCAGTACTTC. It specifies CASSLESTGSYEQYF. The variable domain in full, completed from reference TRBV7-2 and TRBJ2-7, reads GAGVSQSPSNKVTEKGKDVELRCDPISGHTALYWYRQSLGQGLEFLIYFQGNSAPDKSGLPSDRFSAERTGGSVSTLTIQRTQQEDSAVYLCASSLESTGSYEQYFGPGTRLTVT.

As DNA, the CDR3 is TGTGCCAGCAGGGAGACAGTTCGGAATTCACCCCTCCACTTT. Its translation is CASRETVRNSPLHF. The gene calls are TRBV6-5 and TRBJ1-6; TRBD1 is a possible D gene (5 bases). Germline lookup yields CDR1 MNHEY and CDR2 SVGAGI. Trimming shortened V by 6 bases and J by 7 bases, and 13 bases separated the two germline ends. CDR3 length: 14 residues.

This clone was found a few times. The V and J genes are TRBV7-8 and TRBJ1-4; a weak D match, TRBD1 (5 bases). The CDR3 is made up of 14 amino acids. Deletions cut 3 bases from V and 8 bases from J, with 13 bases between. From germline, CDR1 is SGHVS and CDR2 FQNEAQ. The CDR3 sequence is CASSFRQSREKLFF. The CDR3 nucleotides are TGTGCCAGCAGCTTCCGACAGAGCCGGGAAAAACTGTTTTTT.

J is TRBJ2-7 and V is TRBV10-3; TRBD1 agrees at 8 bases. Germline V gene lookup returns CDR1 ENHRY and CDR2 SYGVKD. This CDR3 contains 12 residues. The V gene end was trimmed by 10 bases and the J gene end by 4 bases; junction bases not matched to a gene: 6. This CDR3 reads CATRGQAYEQYF. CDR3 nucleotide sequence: TGTGCCACGCGGGGACAGGCATACGAGCAGTACTTC.

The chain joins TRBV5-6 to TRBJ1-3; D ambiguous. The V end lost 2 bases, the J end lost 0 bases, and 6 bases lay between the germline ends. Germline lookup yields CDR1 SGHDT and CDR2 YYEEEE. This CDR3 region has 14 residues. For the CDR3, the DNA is TGTGCCAGCAGCTTACGGGACTCTGGAAACACCATATATTTT. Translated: CASSLRDSGNTIYF.

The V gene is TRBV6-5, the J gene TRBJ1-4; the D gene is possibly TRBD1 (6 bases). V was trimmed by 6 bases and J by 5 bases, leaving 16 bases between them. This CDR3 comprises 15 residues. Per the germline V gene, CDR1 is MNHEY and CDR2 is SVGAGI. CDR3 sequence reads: CASRGQGTMNEKLFF. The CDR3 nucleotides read TGTGCCAGCAGGGGCCAGGGGACCATGAATGAAAAACTGTTTTTT.

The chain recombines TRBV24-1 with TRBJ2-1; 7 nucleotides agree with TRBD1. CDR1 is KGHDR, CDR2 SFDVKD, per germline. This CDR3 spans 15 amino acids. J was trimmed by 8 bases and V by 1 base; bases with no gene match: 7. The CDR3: CATSDFGTETDEQFF. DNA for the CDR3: TGTGCCACCAGTGATTTCGGGACAGAGACCGATGAGCAGTTCTTC.

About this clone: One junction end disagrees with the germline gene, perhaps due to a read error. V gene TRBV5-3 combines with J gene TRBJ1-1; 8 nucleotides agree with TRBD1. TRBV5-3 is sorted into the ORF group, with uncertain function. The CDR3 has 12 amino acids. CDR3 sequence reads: CARRTGNSEAFF. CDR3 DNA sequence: TGTGCCAGACGGACAGGGAACTCTGAAGCTTTCTTT.

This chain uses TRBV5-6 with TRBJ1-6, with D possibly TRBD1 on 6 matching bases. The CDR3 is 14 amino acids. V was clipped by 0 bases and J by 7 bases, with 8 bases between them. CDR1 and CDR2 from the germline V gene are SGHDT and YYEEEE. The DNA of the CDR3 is TGTGCCAGCAGCTTGGGGACAGAGAATTCACCCCTCCACTTT. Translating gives CASSLGTENSPLHF.

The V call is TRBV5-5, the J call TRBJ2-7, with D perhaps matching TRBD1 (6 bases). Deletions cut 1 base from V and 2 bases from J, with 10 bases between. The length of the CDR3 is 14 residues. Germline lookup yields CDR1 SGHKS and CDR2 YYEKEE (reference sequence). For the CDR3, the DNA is TGTGCCAGCAGCTTGTCCAGGGGAACCTACGAGCAGTACTTC. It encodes CASSLSRGTYEQYF.

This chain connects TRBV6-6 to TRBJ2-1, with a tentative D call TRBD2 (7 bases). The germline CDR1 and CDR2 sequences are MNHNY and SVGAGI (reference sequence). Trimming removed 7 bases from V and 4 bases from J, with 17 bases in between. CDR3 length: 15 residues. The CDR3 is CASTSGRGGYNEQFF. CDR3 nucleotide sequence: TGTGCCAGCACCTCTGGGAGGGGGGGATACAATGAGCAGTTCTTC.

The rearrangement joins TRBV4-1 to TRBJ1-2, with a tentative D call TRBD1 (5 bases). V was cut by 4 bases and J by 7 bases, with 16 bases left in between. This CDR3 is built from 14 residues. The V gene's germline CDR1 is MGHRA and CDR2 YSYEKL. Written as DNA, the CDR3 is TGCGCCAGCAGCCTAGGTGGGGGGAATGGTGGCTACACCTTC. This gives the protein CASSLGGGNGGYTF.

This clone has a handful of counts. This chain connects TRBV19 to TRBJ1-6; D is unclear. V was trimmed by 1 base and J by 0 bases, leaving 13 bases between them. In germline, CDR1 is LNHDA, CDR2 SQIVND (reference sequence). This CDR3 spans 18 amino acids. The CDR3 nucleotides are TGTGCCAGTAGTATAGGTAAGAGGAGGAGCTCCTATAATTCACCCCTCCACTTT. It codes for CASSIGKRRSSYNSPLHF.

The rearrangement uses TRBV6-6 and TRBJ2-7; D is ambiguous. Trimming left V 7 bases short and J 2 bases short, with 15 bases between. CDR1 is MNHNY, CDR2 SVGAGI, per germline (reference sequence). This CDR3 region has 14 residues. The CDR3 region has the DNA TGTGCCAGCACCCAACCAGGTCAAGCCTACGAGCAGTACTTC. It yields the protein CASTQPGQAYEQYF.

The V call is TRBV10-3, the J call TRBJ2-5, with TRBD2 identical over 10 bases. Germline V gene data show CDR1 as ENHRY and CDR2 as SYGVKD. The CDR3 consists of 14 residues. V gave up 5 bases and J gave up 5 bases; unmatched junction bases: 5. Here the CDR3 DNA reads TGTGCCATCAGTTTAGCGGGGGGAGGGGAGACCCAGTACTTC. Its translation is CAISLAGGGETQYF.

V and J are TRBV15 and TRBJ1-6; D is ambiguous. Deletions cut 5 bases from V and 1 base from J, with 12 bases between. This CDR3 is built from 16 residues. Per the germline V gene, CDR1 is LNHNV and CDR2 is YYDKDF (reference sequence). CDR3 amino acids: CATSGSGRSYNSPLHF. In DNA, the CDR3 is TGTGCCACCAGCGGGAGTGGAAGGTCCTATAATTCACCCCTCCACTTT.

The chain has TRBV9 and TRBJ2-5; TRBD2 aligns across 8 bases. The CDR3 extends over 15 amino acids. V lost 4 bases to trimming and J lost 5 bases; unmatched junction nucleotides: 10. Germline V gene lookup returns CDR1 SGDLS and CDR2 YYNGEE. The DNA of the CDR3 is TGTGCCAGCAGCATTAGCGGGGCCAACGTCGAGACCCAGTACTTC. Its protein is CASSISGANVETQYF.

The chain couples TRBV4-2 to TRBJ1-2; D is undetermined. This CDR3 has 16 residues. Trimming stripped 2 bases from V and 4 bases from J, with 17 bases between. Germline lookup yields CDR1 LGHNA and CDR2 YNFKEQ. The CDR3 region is CASSQPLVPEGYGYTF. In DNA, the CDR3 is TGTGCCAGCAGCCAACCTCTAGTCCCCGAGGGCTATGGCTACACCTTC.

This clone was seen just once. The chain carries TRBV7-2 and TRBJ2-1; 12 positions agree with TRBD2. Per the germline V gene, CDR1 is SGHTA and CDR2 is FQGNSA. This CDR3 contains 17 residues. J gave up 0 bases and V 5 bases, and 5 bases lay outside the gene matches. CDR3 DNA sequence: TGTGCCAGCAGCCCGACTAGCGGGGGACACTCCTACAATGAGCAGTTCTTC. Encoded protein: CASSPTSGGHSYNEQFF.

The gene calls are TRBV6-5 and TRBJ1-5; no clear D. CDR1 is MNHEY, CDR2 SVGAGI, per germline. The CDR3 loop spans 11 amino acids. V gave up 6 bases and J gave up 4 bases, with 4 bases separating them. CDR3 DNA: TGTGCCAGCAGCGTTAATCAGCCCCAGCATTTT. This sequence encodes CASSVNQPQHF.

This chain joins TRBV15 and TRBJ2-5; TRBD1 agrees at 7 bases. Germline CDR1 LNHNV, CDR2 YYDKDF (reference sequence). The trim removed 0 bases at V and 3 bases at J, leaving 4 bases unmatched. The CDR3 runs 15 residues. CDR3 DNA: TGTGCCACCAGCAGAGATAGGGGGCGAGAAGAGACCCAGTACTTC. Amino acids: CATSRDRGREETQYF.